This TCR beta chain was captured by sequencing in a study of tumor T cells in aggressive B-cell lymphoma. The data were produced by immunoSEQ multiplex PCR, yet TCRdb's version contains in-frame clones alone and is incomplete. The table lists 1,500 to 2,000 clones, approximately 80% of them singletons. The length of the CDR3 is 11 residues. The germline gives CDR1 SGHRS, CDR2 YFSETQ. The ends were cut back, 6 bases at V and 3 bases at J, with 3 bases in the middle. V usage is TRBV5-1 and J usage is TRBJ2-2; D gene uncertain. Sequenced input: tumor tissue. This TCR derives from an adult with diffuse large B cell lymphoma. CDR3 bases: TGCGCCAGCACTTACACCGGGGAGCTGTTTTTT. Translating it yields CASTYTGELFF.